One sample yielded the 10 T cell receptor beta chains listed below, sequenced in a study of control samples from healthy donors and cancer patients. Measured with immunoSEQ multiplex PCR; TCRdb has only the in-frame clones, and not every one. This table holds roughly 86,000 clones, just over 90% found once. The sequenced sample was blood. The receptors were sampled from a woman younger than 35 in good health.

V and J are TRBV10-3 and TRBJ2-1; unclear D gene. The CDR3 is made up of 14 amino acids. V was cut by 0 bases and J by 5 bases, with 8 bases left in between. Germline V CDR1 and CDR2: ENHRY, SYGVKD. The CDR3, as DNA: TGTGCCATCAGTGAGTCGTCTGACGACAATGAGCAGTTCTTC. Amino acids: CAISESSDDNEQFF.

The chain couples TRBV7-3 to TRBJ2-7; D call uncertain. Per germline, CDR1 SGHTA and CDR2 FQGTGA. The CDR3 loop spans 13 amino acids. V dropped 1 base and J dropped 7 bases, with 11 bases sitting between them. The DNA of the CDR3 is TGTGCCAGCAGCTTAAGTCTTCGCGAAGAGCAGTACTTC. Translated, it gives CASSLSLREEQYF.

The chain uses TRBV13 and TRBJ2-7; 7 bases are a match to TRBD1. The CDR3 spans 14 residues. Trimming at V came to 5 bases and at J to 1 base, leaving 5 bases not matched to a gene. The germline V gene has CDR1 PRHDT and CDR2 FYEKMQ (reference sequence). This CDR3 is CASSVGQISYEQYF. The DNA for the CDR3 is TGTGCCAGCAGCGTGGGACAGATATCCTACGAGCAGTACTTC.

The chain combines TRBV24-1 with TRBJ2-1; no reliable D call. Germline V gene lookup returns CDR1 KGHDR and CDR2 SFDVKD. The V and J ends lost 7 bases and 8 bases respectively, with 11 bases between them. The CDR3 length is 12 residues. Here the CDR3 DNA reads TGTGCCACCAGGGGTGGTGGGGATGAGCAGTTCTTC. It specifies CATRGGGDEQFF.

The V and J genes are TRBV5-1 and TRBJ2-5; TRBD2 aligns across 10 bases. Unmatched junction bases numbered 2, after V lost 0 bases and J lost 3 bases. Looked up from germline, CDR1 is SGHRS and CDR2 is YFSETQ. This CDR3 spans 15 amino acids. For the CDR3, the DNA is TGCGCCAGCAGCTTGGCCGGGACTAGCGAAGAGACCCAGTACTTC. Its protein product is CASSLAGTSEETQYF.

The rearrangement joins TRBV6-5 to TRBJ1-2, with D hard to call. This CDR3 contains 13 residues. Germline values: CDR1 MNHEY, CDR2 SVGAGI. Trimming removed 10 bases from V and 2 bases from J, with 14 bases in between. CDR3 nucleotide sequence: TGTGCCACTCTAGAAGGGTTGAACTATGGCTACACCTTC. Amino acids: CATLEGLNYGYTF.

CDR3 loop: CASSYLGGGANEQFF. DNA of the CDR3: TGTGCCAGCAGTTACTTGGGCGGGGGGGCAAATGAGCAGTTCTTC. The chain employs TRBV6-5 and TRBJ2-1, with 9 bases aligning to TRBD2. The CDR3 contains 15 residues. The germline CDR1 and CDR2 sequences are MNHEY and SVGAGI. The V and J ends lost 1 base and 7 bases, in that order; junction bases with no gene match: 5.

CDR3 in amino acids: CASSYELAGGQEQYF. CDR3 nucleotides: TGTGCCAGCAGTTACGAGCTAGCGGGGGGGCAAGAGCAGTACTTC. This chain joins TRBV6-2 or TRBV6-3 and TRBJ2-7; 12 bases map to TRBD2. CDR3 length equals 15 residues. The ends lost 2 bases at V and 7 bases at J; junction bases unmatched: 6. Germline CDR1 reads MNHEY; CDR2 reads SVGEGT.

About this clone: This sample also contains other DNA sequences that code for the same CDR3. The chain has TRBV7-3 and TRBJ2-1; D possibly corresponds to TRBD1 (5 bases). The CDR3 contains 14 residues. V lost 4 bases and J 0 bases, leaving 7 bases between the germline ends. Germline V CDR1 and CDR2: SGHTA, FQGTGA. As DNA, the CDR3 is TGTGCCAGCAGCTCCGACAGCTCCTACAATGAGCAGTTCTTC. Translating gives CASSSDSSYNEQFF. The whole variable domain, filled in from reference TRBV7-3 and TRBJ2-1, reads GAGVSQTPSNKVTEKGKYVELRCDPISGHTALYWYRQSLGQGPEFLIYFQGTGAADDSGLPNDRFFAVRPEGSVSTLKIQRTERGDSAVYLCASSSDSSYNEQFFGPGTRLTVL.

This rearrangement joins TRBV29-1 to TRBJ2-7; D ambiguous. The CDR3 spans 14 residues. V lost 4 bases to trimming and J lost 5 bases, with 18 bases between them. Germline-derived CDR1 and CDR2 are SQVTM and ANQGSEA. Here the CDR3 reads CSVVRTQPQDEQYF. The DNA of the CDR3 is TGCAGCGTTGTAAGGACGCAACCTCAGGACGAGCAGTACTTC.